The clone carrying this T cell receptor (beta chain) has a single count. Clones were sequenced by immunoSEQ multiplex PCR, and TCRdb holds only the in-frame ones, with some missing. In the table there are hundreds of thousands of clones, 80% to 90% of which are singletons. Two negative PCRs, clearance, or symptom resolution characterized the recovered Cohort 3 donors. The data stem from a study of blood T cell repertoires in COVID-19. The CDR3 runs to 14 residues. Trimming shortened V by 5 bases and J by 0 bases, and 11 bases separated the two germline ends. Per germline, CDR1 MNHEY and CDR2 SVGAGI. The TCR comes from a man aged 25 to 40 who had recovered from COVID-19. The sample taken for sequencing was PBMCs or T cells enriched from blood (not recorded which). The J gene is TRBJ2-7, the V gene TRBV6-5, with TRBD2 as a possible D gene (5 bases). CDR3 coding DNA: TGTGCCAGCAGTCGAGGGTCCCACTCCTACGAGCAGTACTTC. This translates into CASSRGSHSYEQYF.